Each of the 25 T cell receptor beta chains below was sequenced from the same sample in a study of cytomegalovirus exposure and HLA in healthy donors. Amplification used 60 Vbeta primers and 13 Jbeta primers. Sequenced by immunoSEQ multiplex PCR; TCRdb stores in-frame clones only, minus some. The table includes fewer than 250,000 clones, roughly 82% detected once. Source material: PBMCs. These receptors originate from a man aged 35 to 55 in good health and CMV-seropositive.

The genes are TRBV7-9 and TRBJ2-2, with a possible D match to TRBD1 (7 bases). CDR3 length: 15 amino acids. Germline lookup yields CDR1 SEHNR and CDR2 FQNEAQ (reference sequence). V lost 5 bases and J lost 7, with 17 bases in between. For the CDR3, the DNA is TGTGCCAGCAGCCCCAGGGGGGAAGGAGACGGGGAGCTGTTTTTT. This sequence encodes CASSPRGEGDGELFF. Variable domain in full (rest from reference TRBV7-9 and TRBJ2-2): DTGVSQNPRHKITKRGQNVTFRCDPISEHNRLYWYRQTLGQGPEFLTYFQNEAQLEKSRLLSDRFSAERPKGSFSTLEIQRTEQGDSAMYLCASSPRGEGDGELFFGEGSRLTVL.

This clone has a handful of counts. The chain joins TRBV10-2 to TRBJ2-7, with D maybe TRBD1 (6 bases). CDR1 WSHSY and CDR2 SAAADI come from the germline V gene. V lost 2 bases, J lost 4 bases, and 9 bases lay in between. The CDR3 runs to 13 residues. CDR3 sequence (DNA): TGCGCCAGCAGTGAGGGGCAGGGGTACGAGCAGTACTTC. Encoded protein: CASSEGQGYEQYF.

This chain joins TRBV9 and TRBJ2-1; 7 bases are shared with TRBD2. The CDR3 consists of 15 residues. V dropped 3 bases and J dropped 1; count of bases not matched to a gene: 4. CDR1 and CDR2 (germline): SGDLS, YYNGEE. CDR3 nucleotide sequence: TGTGCCAGCAGCGGTGGGGGGGAGTCCTACAATGAGCAGTTCTTC. Its protein is CASSGGGESYNEQFF.

The chain combines TRBV19 with TRBJ2-3, with D perhaps TRBD2 (5 bases). Germline loops: CDR1 LNHDA, CDR2 SQIVND (reference sequence). Trimming stripped 1 base from V and 1 base from J, with 9 bases between. This CDR3 has 15 residues. In DNA form, the CDR3 reads TGTGCCAGTAGTATAGTACGGGGTGGCACAGATACGCAGTATTTT. Protein product: CASSIVRGGTDTQYF. Full variable domain (remainder filled in from reference TRBV19 and TRBJ2-3): DGGITQSPKYLFRKEGQNVTLSCEQNLNHDAMYWYRQDPGQGLRLIYYSQIVNDFQKGDIAEGYSVSREKKESFPLTVTSAQKNPTAFYLCASSIVRGGTDTQYFGPGTRLTVL.

V usage is TRBV9 and J usage is TRBJ1-3; no clear D gene. CDR3 length: 15 residues. V was pared by 0 bases and J by 0 bases, with 7 bases between. The germline gives CDR1 SGDLS, CDR2 YYNGEE. The CDR3, as DNA: TGTGCCAGCAGCGTAGCTATAGTCTCTGGAAACACCATATATTTT. Amino acid sequence: CASSVAIVSGNTIYF.

V and J are TRBV2 and TRBJ1-5; D uncertain. Germline CDR1 reads SNHLY; CDR2 reads FYNNEI. Trimming left V 0 bases short and J 4 bases short, with 10 bases between. This CDR3 contains 15 residues. CDR3 residues: CASSEAGVRNQPQHF. The DNA of the CDR3 is TGTGCCAGCAGTGAAGCCGGGGTTAGGAATCAGCCCCAGCATTTT.

This chain joins TRBV6-5 and TRBJ2-1; 14 bases match TRBD2. Germline CDR1 MNHEY, CDR2 SVGAGI. The junction had 2 bases not matched to a gene; V was cut back by 2 bases and J by 8 bases. The CDR3 contains 15 residues. The DNA for the CDR3 is TGTGCCAGCAGTTACGGGACTAGCGGGAGTGATGAGCAGTTCTTC. Its protein product is CASSYGTSGSDEQFF.

This sequence joins TRBV7-9 and TRBJ1-1, with D possibly being TRBD1 (6 bases). CDR1 and CDR2 from the germline V gene are SEHNR and FQNEAQ (reference sequence). Trimming took off 2 bases at V and 2 bases at J, with 9 bases between the two ends. CDR3 length: 14 amino acids. CDR3 nucleotides: TGTGCCAGCAGCTTAACAGGGCTTAACACTGAAGCTTTCTTT. Its translation: CASSLTGLNTEAFF.

V gene TRBV19 combines with J gene TRBJ1-1; 7 nucleotides align to TRBD1. V was pared by 2 bases and J by 0 bases, with 3 bases of the junction left unmatched. In germline, CDR1 is LNHDA, CDR2 SQIVND (reference sequence). The CDR3 has 15 amino acids. The CDR3 loop reads CASSIRDSLNTEAFF. CDR3 DNA sequence: TGTGCCAGTAGTATACGGGACAGTCTGAACACTGAAGCTTTCTTT. Full variable domain (rest looked up from reference TRBV19 and TRBJ1-1): DGGITQSPKYLFRKEGQNVTLSCEQNLNHDAMYWYRQDPGQGLRLIYYSQIVNDFQKGDIAEGYSVSREKKESFPLTVTSAQKNPTAFYLCASSIRDSLNTEAFFGQGTRLTVV.

This sequence joins TRBV6-1 and TRBJ2-3; 7 bases fit TRBD1. Germline CDR1 and CDR2: MNHNS and SASEGT. The CDR3 contains 15 residues. After removal of 7 bases from V and 0 bases from J, the junction contained 7 bases not matched to a gene. CDR3 sequence reads: CASTVGGGSTDTQYF. CDR3 nucleotide sequence: TGTGCCAGCACCGTAGGGGGCGGGAGCACAGATACGCAGTATTTT.

The gene calls are TRBV7-9 and TRBJ2-1; 7 positions agree with TRBD2. CDR1 SEHNR and CDR2 FQNEAQ come from the germline V gene (reference sequence). This CDR3 has 16 amino acids. The V segment lost 2 bases and the J segment 7 bases; nucleotides outside the gene matches: 11. The DNA for the CDR3 is TGTGCCAGCAGCTTAACGGGCGGGAGAGGAGGGAATGAGCAGTTCTTC. This encodes CASSLTGGRGGNEQFF.

This sequence joins TRBV30 and TRBJ2-3, with TRBD2 as a possible D gene (5 bases). Germline lookup yields CDR1 GTSNPN and CDR2 SVGIG (reference sequence). With 0 bases removed from V and 3 bases from J, the gap between germline ends came to 13 bases. The CDR3 is made up of 15 amino acids. Here the CDR3 reads CAWSVGGTSTDTQYF. The DNA of the CDR3 is TGTGCCTGGAGTGTAGGAGGAACTAGTACAGATACGCAGTATTTT.

This chain links TRBV6-1 with TRBJ2-6, with TRBD1 matching 7 bases. The CDR3 totals 16 residues. CDR1 is MNHNS and CDR2 is SASEGT in the germline V gene. After removal of 4 bases from V and 4 bases from J, the junction contained 7 bases not matched to a gene. DNA for the CDR3: TGTGCCAGCAGTGTCCGGACAGGCGGAGGGGCCAACGTCCTGACTTTC. Residues: CASSVRTGGGANVLTF.

V is TRBV6-4 and J is TRBJ2-3; no firm D call. Trimming took off 3 bases at V and 6 bases at J, with 16 bases between the two ends. Germline-derived CDR1 and CDR2 are MRHNA and SNTAGT. This CDR3 is built from 15 residues. CDR3 loop: CASSESPRYGDTQYF. The CDR3 nucleotides read TGTGCCAGCAGTGAATCCCCTCGCTACGGTGATACGCAGTATTTT.

The J gene is TRBJ1-2, the V gene TRBV2; maybe TRBD1 (5 bases). Trimming removed 4 bases at V and 6 bases at J, with 15 bases between. From germline, CDR1 is SNHLY and CDR2 FYNNEI. This CDR3 has 14 amino acids. CDR3: CASSGPTDEDGYTF. The CDR3 nucleotides are TGTGCCAGCAGTGGACCGACAGACGAAGATGGCTACACCTTC.

A remark on this clone: The same CDR3 is also encoded by other DNA sequences in this sample. This rearrangement joins TRBV7-3 to TRBJ1-1; tentative D call: TRBD1 (5 bases). Trimming took off 4 bases at V and 5 bases at J, with 8 bases between the two ends. CDR3 size: 12 residues. Germline CDR1 is SGHTA and CDR2 is FQGTGA. CDR3 sequence: CASSSGGTEAFF. The CDR3 DNA is TGTGCCAGCAGCTCTGGGGGGACTGAAGCTTTCTTT. Full variable domain (missing parts from reference TRBV7-3 and TRBJ1-1): GAGVSQTPSNKVTEKGKYVELRCDPISGHTALYWYRQSLGQGPEFLIYFQGTGAADDSGLPNDRFFAVRPEGSVSTLKIQRTERGDSAVYLCASSSGGTEAFFGQGTRLTVV.

V gene TRBV28 combines with J gene TRBJ2-2; 16 bases agree with TRBD2. Trimming took 7 bases from V and 4 from J; bases not matched to a gene: 15. Germline V gives CDR1 MDHEN, CDR2 SYDVKM. The CDR3 extends over 20 amino acids. The CDR3 loop is CASIFSMGLAGGFSTGELFF. The CDR3 DNA sequence: TGTGCCAGCATTTTCTCTATGGGACTAGCGGGAGGGTTTTCCACCGGGGAGCTGTTTTTT.

This chain connects TRBV4-1 to TRBJ2-7; TRBD2 might be the D (5 bases). Deletions cut 5 bases from V and 2 bases from J, with 7 bases between. The CDR3 is 12 residues long. CDR1 and CDR2 (germline): MGHRA, YSYEKL. In nucleotides, the CDR3 is TGCGCCAGCAGCGGGAGTACCTACGAGCAGTACTTC. It specifies CASSGSTYEQYF.

The chain has TRBV2 and TRBJ2-1; 14 positions match TRBD2. The CDR3 totals 15 residues. V dropped 7 bases and J dropped 7; count of bases not matched to a gene: 6. Germline assignment: CDR1 SNHLY and CDR2 FYNNEI. The CDR3 sequence is CASKGLAGARNEQFF. CDR3 bases: TGTGCCAGCAAGGGACTAGCGGGAGCGAGGAATGAGCAGTTCTTC.

This clone was detected a few times. CDR3 protein: CASSLVTSGRAFEQYF. The CDR3 DNA is TGTGCCAGCAGCTTAGTGACTAGCGGGAGGGCCTTCGAGCAGTACTTC. The chain is built from TRBV7-9 and TRBJ2-7; 14 bases map to TRBD2. Germline values: CDR1 SEHNR, CDR2 FQNEAQ (reference sequence). The CDR3 is 16 residues long. V was clipped by 1 base and J by 6 bases; unmatched bases: 5.

This sequence joins TRBV6-5 and TRBJ2-5, with D unresolved. The CDR3 consists of 14 residues. V lost 3 bases, J lost 1 base, and 9 bases lay in between. Germline values: CDR1 MNHEY, CDR2 SVGAGI. The CDR3 DNA reads as TGTGCCAGCAGTTATACCCGACTCCAAGAGACCCAGTACTTC. Encoded protein: CASSYTRLQETQYF.

The rearrangement joins TRBV4-1 to TRBJ2-7; a weak D match, TRBD1 (6 bases). This CDR3 spans 16 amino acids. Looked up from germline, CDR1 is MGHRA and CDR2 is YSYEKL. The ends were cut back, 1 base at V and 3 bases at J, with 16 bases in the middle. The CDR3 loop is CASSQVPSQGNYEQYF. Here the CDR3 DNA reads TGCGCCAGCAGCCAAGTCCCCTCCCAGGGGAACTACGAGCAGTACTTC.

V and J are TRBV27 and TRBJ2-3; a possible D gene is TRBD1 (5 bases). The CDR3 sequence is 14 residues long. The V and J ends lost 2 bases and 4 bases respectively, with 10 bases between them. Looked up from germline, CDR1 is MNHEY and CDR2 is SMNVEV (reference sequence). The CDR3 DNA sequence: TGTGCCAGCAGTTTAACGCCAGGGTCAGATACGCAGTATTTT. Translated, it gives CASSLTPGSDTQYF.

The chain joins TRBV10-3 to TRBJ2-4, with D tentatively TRBD2 (5 bases). V was trimmed by 0 bases and J by 0 bases, leaving 9 bases between them. Germline V gene lookup returns CDR1 ENHRY and CDR2 SYGVKD. The CDR3 is 16 amino acids. CDR3 sequence reads: CAISESDFLAKNIQYF. The CDR3, as DNA: TGTGCCATCAGTGAGTCGGACTTCCTAGCCAAAAACATTCAGTACTTC.

This chain uses TRBV2 with TRBJ1-2; possibly TRBD1 for D (5 bases). With 8 bases removed from V and 4 bases from J, the gap between germline ends came to 11 bases. CDR3 length equals 12 residues. Germline V gene sequence: CDR1 SNHLY, CDR2 FYNNEI. The CDR3 reads CASYTGSYGYTF. The CDR3 nucleotides are TGTGCCAGCTATACAGGTTCCTATGGCTACACCTTC.